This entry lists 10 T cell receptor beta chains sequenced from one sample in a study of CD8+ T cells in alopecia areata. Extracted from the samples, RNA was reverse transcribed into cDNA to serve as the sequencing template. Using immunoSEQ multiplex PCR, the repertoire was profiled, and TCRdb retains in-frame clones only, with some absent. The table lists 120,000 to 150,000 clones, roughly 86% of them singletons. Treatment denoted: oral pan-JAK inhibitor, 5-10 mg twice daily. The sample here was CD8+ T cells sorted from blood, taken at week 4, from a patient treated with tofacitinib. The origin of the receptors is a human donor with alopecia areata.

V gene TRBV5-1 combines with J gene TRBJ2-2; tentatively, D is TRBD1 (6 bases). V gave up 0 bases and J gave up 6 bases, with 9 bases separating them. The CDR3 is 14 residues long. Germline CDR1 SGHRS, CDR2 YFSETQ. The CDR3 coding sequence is TGCGCCAGCAGCTTGGGGGACACAGCCGGGGAGCTGTTTTTT. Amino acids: CASSLGDTAGELFF.

The CDR3: CASTPYGANEQFF. The CDR3 region has the DNA TGTGCCAGCACCCCATATGGGGCCAATGAGCAGTTCTTC. The chain couples TRBV9 to TRBJ2-1; D perhaps matches TRBD1 (5 bases). Trimming removed 6 bases from V and 6 bases from J, with 13 bases in between. The CDR3 covers 13 residues. Germline assignment: CDR1 SGDLS and CDR2 YYNGEE.

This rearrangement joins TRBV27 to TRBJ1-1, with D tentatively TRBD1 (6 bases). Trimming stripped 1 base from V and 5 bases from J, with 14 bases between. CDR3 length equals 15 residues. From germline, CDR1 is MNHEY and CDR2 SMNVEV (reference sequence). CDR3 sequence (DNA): TGTGCCAGCAGTTTATACAGGGTAGGGACGACTGAAGCTTTCTTT. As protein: CASSLYRVGTTEAFF.

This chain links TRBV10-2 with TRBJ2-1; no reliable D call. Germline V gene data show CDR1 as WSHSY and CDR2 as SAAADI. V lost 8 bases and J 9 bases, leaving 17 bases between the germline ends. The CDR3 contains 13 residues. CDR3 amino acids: CASSSAISSEQFF. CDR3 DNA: TGCGCCAGCTCCTCGGCCATAAGTAGTGAGCAGTTCTTC.

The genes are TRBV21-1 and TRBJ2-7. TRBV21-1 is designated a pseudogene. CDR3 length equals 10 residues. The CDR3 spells CASSNHEQYF. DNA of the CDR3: TGTGCCAGCAGCAACCACGAGCAGTACTTC.

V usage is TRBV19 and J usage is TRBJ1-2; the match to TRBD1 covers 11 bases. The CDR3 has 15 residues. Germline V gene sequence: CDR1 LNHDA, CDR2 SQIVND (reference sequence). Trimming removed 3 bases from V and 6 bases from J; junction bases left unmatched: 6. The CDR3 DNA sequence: TGTGCCAGTAGTATTTGGACAGGGGGCTTGGATGGCTACACCTTC. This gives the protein CASSIWTGGLDGYTF.

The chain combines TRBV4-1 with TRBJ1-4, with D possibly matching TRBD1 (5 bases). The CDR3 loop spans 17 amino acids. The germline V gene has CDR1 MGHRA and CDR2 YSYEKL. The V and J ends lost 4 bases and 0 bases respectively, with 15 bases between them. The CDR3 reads CASSPTEAAPTNEKLFF. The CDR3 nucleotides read TGCGCCAGCAGCCCGACAGAGGCAGCCCCAACTAATGAAAAACTGTTTTTT.

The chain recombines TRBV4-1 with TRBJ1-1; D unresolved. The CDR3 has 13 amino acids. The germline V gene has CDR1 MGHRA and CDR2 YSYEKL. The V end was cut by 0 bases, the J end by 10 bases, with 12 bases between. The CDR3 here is CASSQEAGEGAFF. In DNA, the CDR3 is TGCGCCAGCAGCCAAGAAGCCGGGGAGGGAGCTTTCTTT.

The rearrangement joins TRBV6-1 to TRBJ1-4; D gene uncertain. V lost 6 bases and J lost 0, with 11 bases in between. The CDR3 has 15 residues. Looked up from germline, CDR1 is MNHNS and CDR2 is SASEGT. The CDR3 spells CASRPDPATNEKLFF. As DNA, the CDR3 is TGTGCCAGCAGGCCGGATCCCGCAACTAATGAAAAACTGTTTTTT.

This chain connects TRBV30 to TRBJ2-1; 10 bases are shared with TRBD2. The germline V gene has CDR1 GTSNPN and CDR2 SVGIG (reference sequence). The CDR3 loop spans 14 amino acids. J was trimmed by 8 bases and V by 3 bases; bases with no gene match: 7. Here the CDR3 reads CAWSPELAGYEQFF. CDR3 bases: TGTGCCTGGAGCCCGGAACTAGCGGGATATGAGCAGTTCTTC.